Following are 13 T cell receptor beta chains from one sample sequenced in a study of a mutant IDH1 vaccine in newly diagnosed glioma. The time point denotes: baseline, week 1 (first vaccination visit). As to treatment: pre-vaccination baseline after standard-of-care therapy. The table came from immunoSEQ multiplex PCR; TCRdb's copy has only in-frame clones and leaves some out. In the table there are 75,000 to 100,000 clones, more than 65% of which are singletons. Material: PBMCs, obtained from a glioma patient treated with radiotherapy, temozolomide or both. The source of these receptors is a man aged 35 to 55 with glioma. Some clones in this sample may be carry-over from other donors' samples.

With respect to this clone: Other DNA sequences in this specimen translate into the identical CDR3. The chain has TRBV7-9 and TRBJ2-7; 7 bases line up with TRBD2. The germline gives CDR1 SEHNR, CDR2 FQNEAQ (reference sequence). Trimming took 3 bases from V and 0 from J; bases not matched to a gene: 5. The CDR3 contains 15 residues. The CDR3 here is CASSLSRGSSYEQYF. CDR3 DNA sequence: TGTGCCAGCAGCTTGTCGCGGGGGAGCTCCTACGAGCAGTACTTC. The whole variable domain, remainder taken from reference TRBV7-9 and TRBJ2-7, is DTGVSQNPRHKITKRGQNVTFRCDPISEHNRLYWYRQTLGQGPEFLTYFQNEAQLEKSRLLSDRFSAERPKGSFSTLEIQRTEQGDSAMYLCASSLSRGSSYEQYFGPGTRLTVT.

A single count supports this clone. The chain combines TRBV5-1 with TRBJ2-7, with TRBD1 matching 9 bases. The trim removed 0 bases at V and 4 bases at J, leaving 11 bases unmatched. Looked up from germline, CDR1 is SGHRS and CDR2 is YFSETQ. The CDR3 length is 17 residues. CDR3 protein: CASSLGLGTGRLYEQYF. As DNA, the CDR3 is TGCGCCAGCAGCTTGGGTCTCGGGACAGGGAGGTTATACGAGCAGTACTTC.

The J gene is TRBJ1-2, the V gene TRBV10-2, with D perhaps matching TRBD1 (5 bases). Trimming shortened V by 10 bases and J by 2 bases, and 20 bases separated the two germline ends. This CDR3 has 15 residues. Germline lookup yields CDR1 WSHSY and CDR2 SAAADI. The CDR3 spells CATTGGQGGNYGYTF. In nucleotides, the CDR3 is TGCGCCACCACCGGTGGGCAGGGAGGCAACTATGGCTACACCTTC.

The chain combines TRBV5-6 with TRBJ2-7, with TRBD2 matching over 7 bases. Trimming removed 2 bases from V and 2 bases from J; junction bases left unmatched: 7. Per germline, CDR1 SGHDT and CDR2 YYEEEE. The CDR3 loop spans 15 amino acids. The CDR3 sequence: CASSFWGGGAYEQYF. CDR3 sequence (DNA): TGTGCCAGCAGCTTTTGGGGCGGGGGAGCCTACGAGCAGTACTTC.

The CDR3 reads CASSSPGRGYGYTF. The CDR3 nucleotides read TGTGCCAGCAGTTCCCCGGGACGTGGGTATGGCTACACCTTC. V and J are TRBV6-5 and TRBJ1-2; possibly TRBD1 for D (5 bases). The length of the CDR3 is 14 residues. The V end lost 4 bases, the J end lost 5 bases, and 14 bases lay between the germline ends. Germline lookup yields CDR1 MNHEY and CDR2 SVGAGI.

This clone was seen a few times. The V call is TRBV14, the J call TRBJ2-5; D is undetermined. Germline V gene sequence: CDR1 SGHDN, CDR2 FVKESK. The CDR3 extends over 13 amino acids. With 3 bases removed from V and 5 bases from J, the gap between germline ends came to 10 bases. CDR3 residues: CASSHRTGETQYF. The CDR3 bases are TGTGCCAGCAGCCATAGGACCGGTGAGACCCAGTACTTC.

This clone was detected once. The chain links TRBV19 to TRBJ2-2; 12 nucleotides match TRBD1. V was pared by 7 bases and J by 7 bases, with 10 bases of the junction left unmatched. Germline values: CDR1 LNHDA, CDR2 SQIVND (reference sequence). This CDR3 spans 16 amino acids. The CDR3 DNA follows: TGTGCCAGTAACCCGAGGGGGACAGGGGGCTACGGGGAGCTGTTTTTT. It is translated as CASNPRGTGGYGELFF.

The genes are TRBV6-1 and TRBJ1-1; 8 bases fit TRBD1. V gave up 6 bases and J gave up 3 bases; unmatched junction bases: 6. The germline V gene has CDR1 MNHNS and CDR2 SASEGT. The CDR3 extends over 14 amino acids. Here the CDR3 reads CASRTGDRYTEAFF. The CDR3 region has the DNA TGTGCCAGCAGGACAGGGGATCGGTACACTGAAGCTTTCTTT.

V gene TRBV6-5 combines with J gene TRBJ2-5; 11 bases match TRBD2. V was clipped by 2 bases and J by 5 bases; unmatched bases: 7. CDR1 is MNHEY and CDR2 is SVGAGI in the germline V gene. This CDR3 has 16 amino acids. CDR3 sequence (DNA): TGTGCCAGCAGTTACGTTAGCGGGGGGGCCGGGGAGACCCAGTACTTC. Its protein is CASSYVSGGAGETQYF.

The chain links TRBV6-5 to TRBJ1-2, with D perhaps TRBD1 (6 bases). The V gene lost 7 bases and the J gene lost 2 bases, with 11 bases spanning the gap. The CDR3 has 13 residues. Looked up from germline, CDR1 is MNHEY and CDR2 is SVGAGI. The CDR3, as DNA: TGTGCCAGCACCGGGGGGGCGAACTATGGCTACACCTTC. Its protein product is CASTGGANYGYTF.

This chain connects TRBV4-1 to TRBJ1-1, with D tentatively TRBD1 (5 bases). This CDR3 has 15 residues. Trimming stripped 3 bases from V and 5 bases from J, with 16 bases between. Germline CDR1 is MGHRA and CDR2 is YSYEKL. DNA of the CDR3: TGCGCCAGCAGCCAGACGGGACTCGATGGTACTGAAGCTTTCTTT. Its protein product is CASSQTGLDGTEAFF.

This chain links TRBV5-1 with TRBJ2-2; 7 positions match TRBD1. The germline V gene encodes CDR1 SGHRS and CDR2 YFSETQ. The CDR3 is 15 amino acids. Losses at the gene ends were 0 bases for V and 3 bases for J; bases not matched to a gene: 2. In DNA form, the CDR3 reads TGCGCCAGCAGCTTGGACAGGGGAGACACCGGGGAGCTGTTTTTT. Translated: CASSLDRGDTGELFF.

The genes are TRBV7-9 and TRBJ1-1; D perhaps matches TRBD1 (6 bases). This CDR3 comprises 15 residues. Looked up from germline, CDR1 is SEHNR and CDR2 is FQNEAQ (reference sequence). The V and J ends lost 7 bases and 3 bases respectively, with 18 bases between them. The CDR3 here is CASTPRGARDTEAFF. The DNA for the CDR3 is TGTGCCAGCACTCCACGGGGGGCAAGGGACACTGAAGCTTTCTTT. The whole variable domain, filled in from reference TRBV7-9 and TRBJ1-1, reads DTGVSQNPRHKITKRGQNVTFRCDPISEHNRLYWYRQTLGQGPEFLTYFQNEAQLEKSRLLSDRFSAERPKGSFSTLEIQRTEQGDSAMYLCASTPRGARDTEAFFGQGTRLTVV.